The T cell receptor (beta chain) described here comes from a study of blood T cell repertoires in COVID-19. Study background: Both acute and convalescent COVID-19 samples were obtained from the United States, Italy and Spain. T cells, B-cell-depleted T cells, or PBMCs provided the cDNA or gDNA that served as material.

Repertoires were generated with immunoSEQ multiplex PCR, while TCRdb's copy carries only in-frame clones and drops some. The repertoire holds about 210,000 clones, with approximately 86% as singletons. This clone was detected only once. The TCR was taken from a woman in her 30s who had been exposed to COVID-19. The sample taken for sequencing was PBMCs or T cells enriched from blood (not recorded which).

Here the CDR3 reads CASSPPLGRDTQYF. The CDR3 DNA reads as TGTGCCAGCTCACCACCGCTTGGGCGCGATACGCAGTATTTT. J is TRBJ2-3 and V is TRBV18; D is ambiguous. Germline CDR1 KGHSH, CDR2 LQKENI. The CDR3 is made up of 14 amino acids. V gave up 0 bases and J gave up 6 bases, with 10 bases separating them.